A single sample is the source of the 3 T cell receptor beta chains below, sequenced in a study of T cells after yellow fever vaccination. TCRdb used MiXCR to reprocess the 5' RACE reads, holding one entry per CDR3 protein. The repertoire consists of a few hundred thousand distinct CDR3 sequences, with approximately 4% occurring once and the leading ten covering about 26%. Sequenced material: PBMCs, taken 5 days after the yellow fever booster vaccination. The receptors come from a man younger than 35 who received the YFV17D yellow fever vaccine.

A few counts support this clonotype. The chain couples TRBV6-2 or TRBV6-3 to TRBJ2-5; either TRBD1 or TRBD2 may supply D (5 bases each). Germline assignment: CDR1 MNHEY and CDR2 SVGEGT. The CDR3 totals 14 residues. Trimming shortened V by 5 bases and J by 4 bases, and 14 bases separated the two germline ends. For the CDR3, the DNA is TGTGCCAGCAGTACTACCGGGACGGGAGAGACCCAGTACTTC. Translated, it gives CASSTTGTGETQYF.

In this sample, this clonotype turned up many times. The J gene is TRBJ2-7, the V gene TRBV19, with 11 nucleotides matching TRBD1. Germline CDR1 is LNHDA and CDR2 is SQIVND (reference sequence). CDR3 length: 15 residues. V was clipped by 6 bases and J by 4 bases; unmatched bases: 8. DNA of the CDR3: TGTGCCAGTAGCCCGGACAGGGGGCGAGAGTACGAGCAGTACTTC. Encoded protein: CASSPDRGREYEQYF.

This chain uses TRBV7-9 with TRBJ2-2, with D tentatively TRBD1 or TRBD2 (5 bases each). The CDR3 has 15 residues. Germline lookup yields CDR1 SEHNR and CDR2 FQNEAQ (reference sequence). Between the trimmed V and J ends, which lost 11 bases and 0 bases, there was a span of 16 bases. CDR3 sequence: CAGHGAAANTGELFF. Here the CDR3 DNA reads TGTGCCGGGCACGGGGCGGCCGCGAACACCGGGGAGCTGTTTTTT.